The sequence of this T cell receptor beta chain was determined in a study of blood T cell repertoires in COVID-19. Overall study context: COVID-19 samples, acute and convalescent, were from the United States, Italy and Spain. In each case, the material was cDNA or gDNA derived from T cells, B-cell-depleted T cells, or PBMCs.

The CDR3 is 18 residues long. Trimming removed 5 bases from V and 12 bases from J; junction bases left unmatched: 25. In germline, CDR1 is MNHEY, CDR2 SVGEGT. As handled by the study authors: Using reference gene primer amplification, nucleated cell counts were estimated. Only in-frame clones appear in the TCRdb table, and some are missing; sequencing was by immunoSEQ multiplex PCR. For V, J and clone size, that table is used; D and trimming come from the DNA. The sample lists a few hundred thousand clones, about 83% occurring once. This receptor was obtained from a woman aged 30 to 39 with COVID-19, enrolled during active disease. The chain combines TRBV6-2 or TRBV6-3 with TRBJ2-5, with 9 bases fitting TRBD2. Sequenced: peripheral blood. Here the CDR3 reads CASSPTGTPFSGSPPEYF. DNA of the CDR3: TGTGCCAGCAGTCCAACTGGGACACCCTTTAGCGGGAGCCCCCCTGAGTACTTC.